The 18 T cell receptor beta chains presented below share a single source sample, sequenced in a study of blood T cells in healthy people across ages. Together with a sample-barcoded 5' primer, a J-beta primer mix was included in a second PCR lasting 7 to 11 cycles. TCRdb reprocessed the 5' RACE reads via MiXCR and lists one record per CDR3 protein. Of 870,000 or so distinct CDR3 sequences in the sample, more than 25% were seen once. The sample taken for sequencing was blood. These receptors all come from a woman aged 80 or older in good health.

This clonotype was recorded many times. A read error may account for a junction end that differs from germline. The rearrangement links TRBV3-1 to TRBJ2-5; no definite D call. This CDR3 comprises 16 residues. Germline CDR1 and CDR2: LGHDT and YNNKEL (reference sequence). CDR3 region: CASSQDSAVTRETQYF. The CDR3 nucleotides read TGTGCCAGCAGTCAAGATTCGGCAGTCACGAGGGAGACCCAGTACTTC.

The V and J genes are TRBV7-2 and TRBJ1-6, with D uncertain. The CDR3 contains 13 residues. With 5 bases removed from V and 14 bases from J, the gap between germline ends came to 16 bases. Germline CDR1 reads SGHTA; CDR2 reads FQGNSA. The CDR3 loop is CASSETGLGTLHF. In DNA, the CDR3 is TGTGCCAGCAGCGAGACGGGTCTAGGCACCCTCCACTTT.

The chain is built from TRBV25-1 and TRBJ2-3, with 8 bases identical to TRBD1. This CDR3 is built from 13 residues. V dropped 6 bases and J dropped 6; count of bases not matched to a gene: 5. Germline CDR1 MGHDK, CDR2 SYGVNS. As DNA, the CDR3 is TGTGCCAGCAGGAAACAGGGGGAGGATACGCAGTATTTT. It encodes CASRKQGEDTQYF.

The rearrangement links TRBV5-8 to TRBJ1-2; D uncertain. Germline V lookup: CDR1 SGHTS, CDR2 YDEGEE. The CDR3 extends over 12 amino acids. The ends were cut back, 4 bases at V and 7 bases at J, with 11 bases in the middle. CDR3 amino acids: CASSLYDSGYTF. CDR3 sequence (DNA): TGTGCCAGCAGCCTATACGATTCTGGCTACACCTTC.

This clonotype was seen repeatedly, ten times or more. The V call is TRBV7-2, the J call TRBJ1-6; D is undetermined. This CDR3 is 17 amino acids long. Trimming pared 2 bases from V and 1 base from J, leaving 12 bases between. Germline loops: CDR1 SGHTA, CDR2 FQGNSA. This CDR3 reads CASSLKVLLSYNSPLHF. The DNA for the CDR3 is TGTGCCAGCAGCTTAAAGGTCTTGTTATCCTATAATTCACCCCTCCACTTT. Supplemented by reference TRBV7-2 and TRBJ1-6, the full variable domain reads GAGVSQSPSNKVTEKGKDVELRCDPISGHTALYWYRQSLGQGLEFLIYFQGNSAPDKSGLPSDRFSAERTGGSVSTLTIQRTQQEDSAVYLCASSLKVLLSYNSPLHFGNGTRLTVT.

Remarks on this clonotype: A read error is possible here, since a much larger clone lies one base away. This sequence joins TRBV20-1 and TRBJ2-1; a possible D gene is TRBD2 (6 bases). CDR1 is DFQATT, CDR2 SNEGSKA, per germline (reference sequence). The CDR3 spans 10 residues. Trimming left V 3 bases short and J 12 bases short, with 9 bases between. The chain's CDR3 is CSASPGRQFF. CDR3 bases: TGCAGTGCTAGTCCCGGGAGGCAGTTCTTC.

In this sample, this clonotype turned up many times. The V call is TRBV5-1, the J call TRBJ1-1; D is uncertain. The germline gives CDR1 SGHRS, CDR2 YFSETQ. V was shortened by 4 bases and J by 1 base, with 2 bases between the two germline ends. The CDR3 consists of 11 residues. The CDR3: CASSANTEAFF. The CDR3 DNA is TGCGCCAGCAGCGCGAACACTGAAGCTTTCTTT.

This clonotype was seen at least ten times. The chain is built from TRBV7-2 and TRBJ1-2; D uncertain. CDR3 length: 13 amino acids. V was clipped by 2 bases and J by 1 base, with 5 bases between them. Germline CDR1 is SGHTA and CDR2 is FQGNSA. In nucleotides, the CDR3 is TGTGCCAGCAGCTTAAAGGATAACTATGGCTACACCTTC. Translating gives CASSLKDNYGYTF.

This clonotype was counted ten times or more. The J gene is TRBJ2-3, the V gene TRBV7-2, with 7 nucleotides matching TRBD2. The CDR3 contains 14 residues. Trimming took 5 bases from V and 5 from J; bases not matched to a gene: 7. The germline V gene has CDR1 SGHTA and CDR2 FQGNSA. CDR3 in DNA: TGTGCCAGCAGCCAACAGGCGGGGGAAGATACGCAGTATTTT. Its protein product is CASSQQAGEDTQYF.

In this sample, this clonotype turned up a few times. Written as DNA, the CDR3 is TGTGCCAGCAGTAGCCTTGACGGACAGGGGACCTACGAGCAGTACTTC. Protein sequence: CASSSLDGQGTYEQYF. The chain carries TRBV6-2 or TRBV6-3 and TRBJ2-7, with 9 nucleotides matching TRBD1. Trimming removed 5 bases from V and 2 bases from J; junction bases left unmatched: 10. Germline V gene lookup returns CDR1 MNHEY and CDR2 SVGEGT. CDR3 size: 16 residues.

This rearrangement joins TRBV4-3 to TRBJ1-1; TRBD1 might be the D (6 bases). Deletions cut 0 bases from V and 8 bases from J, with 13 bases between. In germline, CDR1 is LGHNA, CDR2 YSLEER. There are 14 residues in the CDR3. DNA for the CDR3: TGCGCCAGCAGCCAAGAAGATGAGGGGGTAGAAGCTTTCTTT. As protein: CASSQEDEGVEAFF.

This clonotype was observed at least ten times. The rearrangement joins TRBV5-1 to TRBJ1-2; 11 bases fit TRBD1. The CDR3 is made up of 15 amino acids. Germline lookup yields CDR1 SGHRS and CDR2 YFSETQ. V was pared by 2 bases and J by 5 bases, with 5 bases of the junction left unmatched. The CDR3 nucleotides read TGCGCCAGCAGCTTACCGGGACAGGGGGTTTATGGCTACACCTTC. Protein: CASSLPGQGVYGYTF.

As regards this clonotype: A much larger clone lies a single base off, so this may be a read error. The chain uses TRBV7-9 and TRBJ2-1; D possibly corresponds to TRBD1 (5 bases). The better agreement between TRBJ2-7 and the DNA end casts doubt on the J call. This CDR3 has 17 residues. The germline CDR1 and CDR2 sequences are SEHNR and FQNEAQ (reference sequence). CDR3 region: CASSPLPTVAGYNEQYF. The CDR3, as DNA: TGTGCCAGCAGCCCTCTTCCGACAGTGGCAGGATACAATGAGCAGTACTTC.

Many counts were recorded for this clonotype. The chain carries TRBV5-1 and TRBJ2-7; 10 bases are a match to TRBD1. The trim removed 2 bases at V and 2 bases at J, leaving 4 bases unmatched. The V gene's germline CDR1 is SGHRS and CDR2 YFSETQ. CDR3 length: 15 amino acids. CDR3 in amino acids: CASSFGTGATYEQYF. Written as DNA, the CDR3 is TGCGCCAGCAGCTTCGGGACAGGGGCAACCTACGAGCAGTACTTC. The entire variable domain, with the rest obtained from reference TRBV5-1 and TRBJ2-7, is as follows: KAGVTQTPRYLIKTRGQQVTLSCSPISGHRSVSWYQQTPGQGLQFLFEYFSETQRNKGNFPGRFSGRQFSNSRSEMNVSTLELGDSALYLCASSFGTGATYEQYFGPGTRLTVT.

This clonotype was seen a few times. This chain connects TRBV5-1 to TRBJ1-6; 9 positions match TRBD1. With 4 bases clipped from V and 6 bases from J, the junction kept 5 bases outside the gene matches. The CDR3 spans 15 residues. Germline CDR1 is SGHRS and CDR2 is YFSETQ. The CDR3 is CASSRDRVSNSPLHF. The DNA of the CDR3 is TGCGCCAGCAGCCGGGACAGGGTATCTAATTCACCCCTCCACTTT.

The rearrangement joins TRBV7-9 to TRBJ1-1; no reliable D call. The CDR3 runs to 15 residues. From germline, CDR1 is SEHNR and CDR2 FQNEAQ (reference sequence). V lost 1 base, J lost 1 base, and 10 bases lay in between. The CDR3 nucleotides read TGTGCCAGCAGCTTAGGTGCGGGCCCGAACACTGAAGCTTTCTTT. Encoded protein: CASSLGAGPNTEAFF.

This clonotype was seen only a few times. One base away lies a much larger clone, so this may be a sequencing read error. The chain uses TRBV5-4 and TRBJ2-1, with 7 positions matching TRBD2. There are 13 residues in the CDR3. Germline V gene data show CDR1 as SGHNT and CDR2 as YYREEE (reference sequence). V trimming: 4 bases; J trimming: 10 bases; junction bases outside the gene matches: 8. The CDR3 here is CASSTSDRNEQFF. CDR3 in DNA: TGTGCCAGCAGCACTAGCGATCGAAACGAGCAGTTCTTC.

The chain employs TRBV27 and TRBJ1-1; no definite D call. CDR1 and CDR2 from the germline V gene are MNHEY and SMNVEV (reference sequence). The CDR3 extends over 13 amino acids. Between the trimmed V and J ends, which lost 0 bases and 5 bases, there was a span of 7 bases. In nucleotides, the CDR3 is TGTGCCAGCAGTTTATCTACGTGGACTGAAGCTTTCTTT. Amino acids: CASSLSTWTEAFF.